This T cell receptor beta chain was sequenced in a study of T cells in localized non-small cell lung cancer. Trimming removed 1 base at V and 8 bases at J, with 11 bases between. The CDR3 consists of 14 residues. In germline, CDR1 is SGHNT, CDR2 YENEEA. The assay was immunoSEQ multiplex PCR, and TCRdb's table has in-frame clones only and misses some. The sample lists over 4,500 clones, 35% to 45% occurring once. This clone was detected only a few times. The chain combines TRBV11-3 with TRBJ1-4, with a possible D match to TRBD1 (6 bases). The clonotype comes from a male donor aged 60 or over with stage I squamous cell lung carcinoma. This sample comprised lung tumor tissue, obtained before any cancer treatment. CDR3 nucleotides: TGTGCCAGCAGCTTAGGGACAGAGATCGAAAAACTGTTTTTT. This sequence encodes CASSLGTEIEKLFF.